This passage covers 11 T cell receptor beta chains from one sample sequenced in a study of shared clonotypes between healthy human individuals. Using immunoSEQ multiplex PCR, the repertoire was profiled, and TCRdb retains in-frame clones only, with some absent. The sample carries 1.5 million to 2.5 million clones, approximately 94% recorded once. Naive CD8 cells lacked CD45RO, underwent positive selection for CCR7 and left out terminally differentiated effector memory CD45RA+ cells. Sequenced material: naive CD8+ T cells sorted from blood. The receptor set was obtained from a man younger than 35 in good health.

The chain recombines TRBV13 with TRBJ2-6; unclear D gene. Looked up from germline, CDR1 is PRHDT and CDR2 is FYEKMQ (reference sequence). Trimming took 4 bases from V and 8 from J, leaving 12 bases between them. The CDR3 runs to 14 residues. The CDR3 loop reads CASSSNLGSNVLTF. The CDR3 DNA sequence: TGTGCCAGCAGCTCCAATTTAGGGTCCAACGTCCTGACTTTC.

The DNA of the CDR3 is TGCAGCGTTGTAAGCAGTGCCTACGAGCAGTACTTC. This sequence encodes CSVVSSAYEQYF. The chain couples TRBV29-1 to TRBJ2-7; no definite D call. The CDR3 runs to 12 residues. The germline gives CDR1 SQVTM, CDR2 ANQGSEA. The V end lost 4 bases, the J end lost 2 bases, and 9 bases lay between the germline ends.

V is TRBV27 and J is TRBJ2-1; tentative D call: TRBD2 (5 bases). Germline CDR1 MNHEY, CDR2 SMNVEV (reference sequence). The CDR3 length is 15 residues. Between the trimmed V and J ends, which lost 2 bases and 3 bases, there was a span of 11 bases. In DNA form, the CDR3 reads TGTGCCAGCAGTTTACCCCGGACTGGCTACAATGAGCAGTTCTTC. Protein: CASSLPRTGYNEQFF.

The CDR3 sequence: CASSGSPLAGSPYNEQFF. The CDR3 region has the DNA TGTGCCAGCAGTGGCTCCCCTCTAGCGGGATCCCCATACAATGAGCAGTTCTTC. The chain employs TRBV2 and TRBJ2-1; 9 bases agree with TRBD2. The germline gives CDR1 SNHLY, CDR2 FYNNEI. V shed 4 bases and J 4 bases; nucleotides not matched to a gene: 14. The CDR3 consists of 18 residues.

On this clone itself: The sample carries other DNA sequences with the same CDR3. The chain employs TRBV9 and TRBJ2-1; D is unclear. The germline V gene has CDR1 SGDLS and CDR2 YYNGEE. The ends were cut back, 1 base at V and 7 bases at J, with 6 bases in the middle. This CDR3 comprises 12 residues. CDR3 bases: TGTGCCAGCAGCGTAAACCCTAATGAGCAGTTCTTC. Translating it yields CASSVNPNEQFF.

The chain has TRBV6-5 and TRBJ2-1, with 7 positions matching TRBD1. Germline CDR1 MNHEY, CDR2 SVGAGI. The junction had 6 bases not matched to a gene; V was cut back by 2 bases and J by 8 bases. The CDR3 runs to 14 residues. In DNA form, the CDR3 reads TGTGCCAGCAGTTACAAGGGGGCCTTCGATGAGCAGTTCTTC. Translation: CASSYKGAFDEQFF.

This clone was recorded only once. V and J are TRBV2 and TRBJ2-7, with D perhaps TRBD2 (5 bases). The germline CDR1 and CDR2 sequences are SNHLY and FYNNEI. This CDR3 spans 13 amino acids. Trimming took off 7 bases at V and 3 bases at J, with 13 bases between the two ends. Here the CDR3 DNA reads TGTGCCAGCATAGGACTTCCGGACTACGAGCAGTACTTC. This encodes CASIGLPDYEQYF. The full variable domain, with the rest looked up from reference TRBV2 and TRBJ2-7, is EPEVTQTPSHQVTQMGQEVILRCVPISNHLYFYWYRQILGQKVEFLVSFYNNEISEKSEIFDDQFSVERPDGSNFTLKIRSTKLEDSAMYFCASIGLPDYEQYFGPGTRLTVT.

V usage is TRBV7-9 and J usage is TRBJ2-6, with TRBD2 matching 11 bases. V trimming: 4 bases; J trimming: 0 bases; junction bases outside the gene matches: 5. The length of the CDR3 is 18 residues. CDR1 SEHNR and CDR2 FQNEAQ come from the germline V gene (reference sequence). The CDR3: CASSSGTSGTSGANVLTF. The DNA of the CDR3 is TGTGCCAGCAGCTCCGGGACTAGCGGAACCTCTGGGGCCAACGTCCTGACTTTC.

The chain combines TRBV5-1 with TRBJ2-6; 9 nucleotides agree with TRBD1. The CDR3 is 18 residues long. The V gene end was trimmed by 4 bases and the J gene end by 0 bases; junction bases not matched to a gene: 8. Germline V CDR1 and CDR2: SGHRS, YFSETQ. The CDR3 sequence: CASSIPPGQGSGANVLTF. The CDR3 bases are TGCGCCAGCAGCATTCCTCCGGGACAGGGCTCTGGGGCCAACGTCCTGACTTTC.

This sequence joins TRBV19 and TRBJ2-2; possible D gene TRBD1, 5 bases. CDR1 and CDR2 (germline): LNHDA, SQIVND (reference sequence). CDR3 length equals 13 residues. The ends were cut back, 6 bases at V and 7 bases at J, with 12 bases in the middle. The CDR3: CASSQNRIGELFF. In DNA form, the CDR3 reads TGTGCCAGTAGCCAAAACAGGATCGGGGAGCTGTTTTTT.

The V gene is TRBV28, the J gene TRBJ2-5; D is possibly TRBD1 (5 bases). CDR1 and CDR2 (germline): MDHEN, SYDVKM. V gave up 6 bases and J gave up 0 bases, with 8 bases separating them. The CDR3 runs 13 residues. In nucleotides, the CDR3 is TGTGCCAGCAGGACAGTAAACCAAGAGACCCAGTACTTC. Amino acids: CASRTVNQETQYF.